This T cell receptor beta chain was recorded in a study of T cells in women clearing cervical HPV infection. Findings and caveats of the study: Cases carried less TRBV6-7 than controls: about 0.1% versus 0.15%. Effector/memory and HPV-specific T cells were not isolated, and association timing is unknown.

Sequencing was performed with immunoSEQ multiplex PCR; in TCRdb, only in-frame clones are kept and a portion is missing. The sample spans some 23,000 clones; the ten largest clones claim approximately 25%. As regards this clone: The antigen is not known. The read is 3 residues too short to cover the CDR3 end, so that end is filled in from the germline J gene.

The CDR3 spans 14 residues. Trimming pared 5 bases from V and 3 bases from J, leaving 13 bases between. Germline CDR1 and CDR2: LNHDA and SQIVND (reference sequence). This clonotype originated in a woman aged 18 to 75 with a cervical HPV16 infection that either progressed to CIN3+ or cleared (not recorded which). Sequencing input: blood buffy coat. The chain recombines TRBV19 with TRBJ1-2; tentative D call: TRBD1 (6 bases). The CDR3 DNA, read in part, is TGTGCCAGTAGTTCCCGGACAGAGGACTATGGC. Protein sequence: CASSSRTEDYG. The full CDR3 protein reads CASSSRTEDYGYTF.